This T cell receptor beta chain was identified during a study of blood T cell repertoires in COVID-19. Looking at the study overall: In each case, the material was cDNA or gDNA derived from T cells, B-cell-depleted T cells, or PBMCs.

This clone has just a few counts. The CDR3 totals 15 residues. With 4 bases removed from V and 10 bases from J, the gap between germline ends came to 18 bases. Germline assignment: CDR1 SGDLS and CDR2 YYNGEE. Cohorts were assigned according to the clinical history that participants reported. The protocol was immunoSEQ multiplex PCR, while the TCRdb copy is restricted to in-frame clones and leaves out a portion. The sample yields about 220,000 clones, 87% seen once. This sequence originates from a young woman with acute COVID-19. The gene calls are TRBV9 and TRBJ1-6, with TRBD1 as a possible D gene (6 bases). The sequenced material came from PBMCs or T cells enriched from blood (not recorded which). DNA of the CDR3: TGTGCCAGCAGCTCAATGACAGGTGGAAGATCACCCCTCCACTTT. Residues: CASSSMTGGRSPLHF.